This T cell receptor beta chain originates from a study of radiotherapy plus CTLA-4 blockade in lung cancer. In the study overall: Objective responses occurred in approximately 18% of patients; roughly 31% had disease control. General study results and limits: Subsequent to radiotherapy plus ipilimumab, tumor-derived TCR clones underwent expansion in blood. Reportedly, early blood T cell clone dynamics best predicted response, with interferon-beta.

The method was immunoSEQ multiplex PCR; TCRdb's version includes in-frame clones alone and lacks a portion of them. The table records about 73,000 clones, around 90% of them present only once. The CDR3 is made up of 17 amino acids. V was clipped by 1 base and J by 3 bases, with 16 bases between them. Germline CDR1 reads MNHNS; CDR2 reads SASEGT. The study gave focal radiation plus ipilimumab CTLA-4 blockade to patients with chemo-refractory metastatic non-small-cell lung cancer. A word on this clone: Its antigen is currently unknown.

The sequenced sample was peripheral blood, obtained from a patient treated with radiotherapy plus ipilimumab. The clonotype was recovered from a human donor with non-small cell lung cancer that progressed on radiotherapy plus ipilimumab. The J gene is TRBJ2-1, the V gene TRBV6-1, with D possibly called TRBD1 or TRBD2 (5 bases each). The CDR3 protein is CASSEVGKGPGYNEQFF. The CDR3 bases are TGTGCCAGCAGTGAAGTAGGGAAGGGACCCGGCTACAATGAGCAGTTCTTC.